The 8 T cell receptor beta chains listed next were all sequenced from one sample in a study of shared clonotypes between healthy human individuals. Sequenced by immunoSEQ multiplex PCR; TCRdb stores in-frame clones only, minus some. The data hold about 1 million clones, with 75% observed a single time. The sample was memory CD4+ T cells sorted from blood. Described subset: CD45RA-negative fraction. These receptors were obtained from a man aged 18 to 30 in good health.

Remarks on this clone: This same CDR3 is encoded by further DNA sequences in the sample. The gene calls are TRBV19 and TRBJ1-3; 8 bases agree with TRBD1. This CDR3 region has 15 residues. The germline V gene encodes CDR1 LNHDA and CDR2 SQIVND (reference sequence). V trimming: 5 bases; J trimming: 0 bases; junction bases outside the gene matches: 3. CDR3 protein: CASSGQGSSGNTIYF. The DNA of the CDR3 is TGTGCCAGTAGTGGACAGGGAAGCTCTGGAAACACCATATATTTT. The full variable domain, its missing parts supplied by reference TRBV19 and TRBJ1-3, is DGGITQSPKYLFRKEGQNVTLSCEQNLNHDAMYWYRQDPGQGLRLIYYSQIVNDFQKGDIAEGYSVSREKKESFPLTVTSAQKNPTAFYLCASSGQGSSGNTIYFGEGSWLTVV.

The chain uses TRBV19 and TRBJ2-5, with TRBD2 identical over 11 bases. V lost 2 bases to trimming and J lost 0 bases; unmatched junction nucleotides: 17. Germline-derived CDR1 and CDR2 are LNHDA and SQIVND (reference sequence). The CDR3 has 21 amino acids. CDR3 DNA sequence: TGTGCCAGTAGTATACTCACAGGACGGGATACTAGCGGGAGTAACCAAGAGACCCAGTACTTC. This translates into CASSILTGRDTSGSNQETQYF.

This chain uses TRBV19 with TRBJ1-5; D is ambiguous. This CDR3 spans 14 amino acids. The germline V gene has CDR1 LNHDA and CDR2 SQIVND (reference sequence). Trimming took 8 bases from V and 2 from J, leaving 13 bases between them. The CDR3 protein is CASRPTGGNQPQHF. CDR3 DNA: TGTGCCAGTCGCCCGACGGGAGGCAATCAGCCCCAGCATTTT.

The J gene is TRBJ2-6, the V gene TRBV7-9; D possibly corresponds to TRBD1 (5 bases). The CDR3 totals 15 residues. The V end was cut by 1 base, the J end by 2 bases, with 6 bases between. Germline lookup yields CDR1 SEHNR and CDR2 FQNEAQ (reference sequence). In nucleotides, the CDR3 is TGTGCCAGCAGCTTAGTGGGGCCTGGGGCCAACGTCCTGACTTTC. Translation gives CASSLVGPGANVLTF.

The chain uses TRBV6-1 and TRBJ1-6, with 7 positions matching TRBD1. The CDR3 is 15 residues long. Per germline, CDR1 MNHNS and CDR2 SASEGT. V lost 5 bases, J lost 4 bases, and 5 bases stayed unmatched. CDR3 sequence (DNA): TGTGCCAGCAGTATACAGGGGTTTTATAATTCACCCCTCCACTTT. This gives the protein CASSIQGFYNSPLHF.

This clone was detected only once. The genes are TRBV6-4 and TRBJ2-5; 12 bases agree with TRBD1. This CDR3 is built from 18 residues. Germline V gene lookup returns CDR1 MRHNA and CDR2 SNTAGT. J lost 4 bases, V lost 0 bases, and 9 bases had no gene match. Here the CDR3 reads CASSDSEGQGARPETQYF. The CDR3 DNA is TGTGCCAGCAGTGACTCAGAGGGACAGGGGGCGAGGCCAGAGACCCAGTACTTC.

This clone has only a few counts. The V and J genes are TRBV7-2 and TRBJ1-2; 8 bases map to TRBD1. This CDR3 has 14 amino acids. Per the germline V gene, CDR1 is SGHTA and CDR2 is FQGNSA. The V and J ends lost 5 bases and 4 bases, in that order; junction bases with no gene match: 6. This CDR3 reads CASSPGGWIYGYTF. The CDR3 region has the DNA TGTGCCAGCAGCCCAGGGGGCTGGATCTATGGCTACACCTTC.

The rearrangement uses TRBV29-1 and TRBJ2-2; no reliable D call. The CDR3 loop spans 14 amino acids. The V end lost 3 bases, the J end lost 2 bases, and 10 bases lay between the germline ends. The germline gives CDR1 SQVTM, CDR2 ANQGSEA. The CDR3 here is CSVDTWGNTGELFF. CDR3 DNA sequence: TGCAGCGTTGATACGTGGGGTAACACCGGGGAGCTGTTTTTT.